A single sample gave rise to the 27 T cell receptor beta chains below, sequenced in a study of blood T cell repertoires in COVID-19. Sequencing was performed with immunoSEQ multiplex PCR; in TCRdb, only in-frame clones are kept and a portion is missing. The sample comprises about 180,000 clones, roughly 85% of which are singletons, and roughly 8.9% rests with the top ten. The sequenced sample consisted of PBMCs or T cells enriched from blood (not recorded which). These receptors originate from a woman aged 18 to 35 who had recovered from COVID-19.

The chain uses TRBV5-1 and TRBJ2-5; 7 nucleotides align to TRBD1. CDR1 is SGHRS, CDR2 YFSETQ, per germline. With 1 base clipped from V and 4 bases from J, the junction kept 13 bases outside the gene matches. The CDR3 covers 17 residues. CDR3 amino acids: CASSLNRGQGSLETQYF. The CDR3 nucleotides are TGCGCCAGCAGCTTGAACAGGGGCCAAGGGTCGCTAGAGACCCAGTACTTC. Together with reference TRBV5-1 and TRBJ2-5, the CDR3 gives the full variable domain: KAGVTQTPRYLIKTRGQQVTLSCSPISGHRSVSWYQQTPGQGLQFLFEYFSETQRNKGNFPGRFSGRQFSNSRSEMNVSTLELGDSALYLCASSLNRGQGSLETQYFGPGTRLLVL.

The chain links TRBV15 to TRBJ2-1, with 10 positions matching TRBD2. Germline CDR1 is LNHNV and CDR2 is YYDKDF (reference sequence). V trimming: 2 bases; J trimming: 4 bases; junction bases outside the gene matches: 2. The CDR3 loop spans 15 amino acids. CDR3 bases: TGTGCCACCAGCAGACTAGCGGGAGATTACAATGAGCAGTTCTTC. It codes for CATSRLAGDYNEQFF.

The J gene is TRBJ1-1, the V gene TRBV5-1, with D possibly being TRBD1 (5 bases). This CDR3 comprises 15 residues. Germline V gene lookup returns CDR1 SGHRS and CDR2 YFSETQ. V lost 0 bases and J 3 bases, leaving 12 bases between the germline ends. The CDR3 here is CASSLDGDRYTEAFF. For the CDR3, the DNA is TGCGCCAGCAGCTTGGACGGTGACAGATACACTGAAGCTTTCTTT.

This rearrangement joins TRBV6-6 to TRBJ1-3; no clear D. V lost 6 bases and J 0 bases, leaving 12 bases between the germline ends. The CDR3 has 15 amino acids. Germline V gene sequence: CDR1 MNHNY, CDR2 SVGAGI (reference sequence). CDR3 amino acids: CASRVIRSSGNTIYF. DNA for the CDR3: TGTGCCAGCAGAGTAATTCGTAGCTCTGGAAACACCATATATTTT.

CDR3 sequence: CASSLSAGTANEQYF. The CDR3 region has the DNA TGCGCCAGCAGCCTCTCCGCCGGGACAGCTAACGAGCAGTACTTC. The gene calls are TRBV4-1 and TRBJ2-7; 7 bases are a match to TRBD1. The germline CDR1 and CDR2 sequences are MGHRA and YSYEKL. The CDR3 loop spans 15 amino acids. With V trimmed by 4 bases and J by 5 bases, 11 bases remained unmatched.

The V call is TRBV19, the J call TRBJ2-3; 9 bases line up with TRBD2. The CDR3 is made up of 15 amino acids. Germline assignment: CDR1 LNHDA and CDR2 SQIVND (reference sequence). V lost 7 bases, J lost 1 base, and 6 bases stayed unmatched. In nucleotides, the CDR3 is TGTGCCAGTATTGCAGCGGGGGGCGGCACAGATACGCAGTATTTT. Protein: CASIAAGGGTDTQYF.

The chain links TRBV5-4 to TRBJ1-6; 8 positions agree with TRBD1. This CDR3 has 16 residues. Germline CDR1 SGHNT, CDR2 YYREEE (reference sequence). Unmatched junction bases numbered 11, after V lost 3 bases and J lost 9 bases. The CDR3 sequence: CASSSGRDRGGSPLHF. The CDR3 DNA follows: TGTGCCAGCAGCTCAGGACGCGACAGGGGCGGTTCACCCCTCCACTTT.

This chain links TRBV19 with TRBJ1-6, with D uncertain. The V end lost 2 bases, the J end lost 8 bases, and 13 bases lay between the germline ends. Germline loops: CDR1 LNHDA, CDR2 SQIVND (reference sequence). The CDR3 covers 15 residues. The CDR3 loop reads CASSIRQPRDSPLHF. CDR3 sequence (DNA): TGTGCCAGTAGTATACGGCAGCCGAGGGATTCACCCCTCCACTTT.

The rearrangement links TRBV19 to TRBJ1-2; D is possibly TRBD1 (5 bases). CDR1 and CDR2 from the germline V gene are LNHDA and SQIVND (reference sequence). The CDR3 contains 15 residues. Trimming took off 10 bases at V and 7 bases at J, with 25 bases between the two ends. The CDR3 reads CATRRSGNRESGYTF. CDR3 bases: TGTGCCACCCGCCGTTCAGGGAATAGAGAGAGTGGCTACACCTTC.

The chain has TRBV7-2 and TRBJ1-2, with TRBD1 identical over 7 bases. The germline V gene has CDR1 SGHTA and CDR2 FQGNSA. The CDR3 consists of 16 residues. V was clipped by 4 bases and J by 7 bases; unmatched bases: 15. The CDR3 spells CASSWSPMTGPLGYTF. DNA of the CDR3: TGTGCCAGCAGCTGGAGCCCAATGACAGGGCCGCTTGGCTACACCTTC.

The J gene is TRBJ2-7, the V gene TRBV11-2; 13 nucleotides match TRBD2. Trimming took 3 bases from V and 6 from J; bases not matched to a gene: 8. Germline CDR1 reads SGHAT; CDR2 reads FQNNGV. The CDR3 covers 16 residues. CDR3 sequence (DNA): TGTGCCAGCAGCTTTACTAGCGGGGGGGCCGGTGGCGAGCAGTACTTC. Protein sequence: CASSFTSGGAGGEQYF.

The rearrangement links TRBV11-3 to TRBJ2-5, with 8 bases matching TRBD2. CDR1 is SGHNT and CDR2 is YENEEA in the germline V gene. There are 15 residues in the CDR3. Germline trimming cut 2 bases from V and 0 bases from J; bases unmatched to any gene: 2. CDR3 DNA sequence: TGTGCCAGCAGCTTATACGGGGGGGACCAAGAGACCCAGTACTTC. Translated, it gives CASSLYGGDQETQYF.

CDR3 loop: CASSLPDQPQHF. The CDR3 coding sequence is TGTGCCAGCAGCTTACCCGATCAGCCCCAGCATTTT. The chain couples TRBV7-9 to TRBJ1-5; no reliable D call. This CDR3 is built from 12 residues. CDR1 and CDR2 (germline): SEHNR, FQNEAQ (reference sequence). Trimming took off 2 bases at V and 5 bases at J, with 4 bases between the two ends.

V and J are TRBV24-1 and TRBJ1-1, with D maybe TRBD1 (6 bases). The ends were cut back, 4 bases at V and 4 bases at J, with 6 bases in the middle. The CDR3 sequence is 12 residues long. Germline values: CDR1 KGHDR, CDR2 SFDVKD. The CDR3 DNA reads TGTGCCACCAGTGACAGGGGCACTGAAGCTTTCTTT. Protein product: CATSDRGTEAFF.

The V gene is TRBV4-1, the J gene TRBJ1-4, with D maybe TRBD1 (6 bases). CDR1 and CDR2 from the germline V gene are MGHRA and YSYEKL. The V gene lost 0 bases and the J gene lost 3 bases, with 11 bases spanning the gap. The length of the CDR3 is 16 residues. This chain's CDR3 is CASSQDPQGANEKLFF. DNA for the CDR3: TGCGCCAGCAGCCAAGACCCACAGGGTGCTAATGAAAAACTGTTTTTT.

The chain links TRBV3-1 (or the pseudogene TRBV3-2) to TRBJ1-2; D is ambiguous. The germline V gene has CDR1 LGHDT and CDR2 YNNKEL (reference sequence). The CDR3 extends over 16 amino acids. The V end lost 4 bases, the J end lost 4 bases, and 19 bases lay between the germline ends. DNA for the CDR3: TGTGCCAGCAGCCTCAGATCCTTAGGAGTACCCTATGGCTACACCTTC. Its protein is CASSLRSLGVPYGYTF.

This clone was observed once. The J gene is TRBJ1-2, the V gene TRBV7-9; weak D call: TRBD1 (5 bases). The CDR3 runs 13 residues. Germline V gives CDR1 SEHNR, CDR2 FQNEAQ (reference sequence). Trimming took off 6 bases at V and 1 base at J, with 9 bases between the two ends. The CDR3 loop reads CASSSTDNYGYTF. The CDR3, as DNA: TGTGCCAGCAGTTCGACAGATAACTATGGCTACACCTTC.

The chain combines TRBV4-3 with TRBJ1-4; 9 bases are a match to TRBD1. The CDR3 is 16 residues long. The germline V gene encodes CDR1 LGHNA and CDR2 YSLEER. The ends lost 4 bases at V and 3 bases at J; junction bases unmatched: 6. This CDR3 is CASSRSRTGANEKLFF. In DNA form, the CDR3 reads TGCGCCAGCAGCCGATCTAGGACAGGGGCTAATGAAAAACTGTTTTTT.

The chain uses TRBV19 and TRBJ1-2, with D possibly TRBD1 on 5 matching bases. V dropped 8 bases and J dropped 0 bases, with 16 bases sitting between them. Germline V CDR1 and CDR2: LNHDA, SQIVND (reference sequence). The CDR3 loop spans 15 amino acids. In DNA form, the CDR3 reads TGTGCCAGTCAGGGTGGAGCAGACCCTAACTATGGCTACACCTTC. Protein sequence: CASQGGADPNYGYTF.

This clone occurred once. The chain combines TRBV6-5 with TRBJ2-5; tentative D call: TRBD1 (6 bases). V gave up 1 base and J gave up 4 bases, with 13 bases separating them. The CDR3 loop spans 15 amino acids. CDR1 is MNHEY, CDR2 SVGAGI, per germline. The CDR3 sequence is CASSYYSDRRETQYF. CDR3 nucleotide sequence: TGTGCCAGCAGTTACTACAGCGACAGGCGAGAGACCCAGTACTTC.

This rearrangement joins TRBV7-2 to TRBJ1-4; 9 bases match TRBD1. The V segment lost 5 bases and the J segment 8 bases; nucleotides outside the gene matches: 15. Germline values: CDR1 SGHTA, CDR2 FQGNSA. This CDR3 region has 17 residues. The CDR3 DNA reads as TGTGCCAGCAGCCCTCCGGGACAGGGTAGAAGTGGAGAAAAACTGTTTTTT. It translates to CASSPPGQGRSGEKLFF.

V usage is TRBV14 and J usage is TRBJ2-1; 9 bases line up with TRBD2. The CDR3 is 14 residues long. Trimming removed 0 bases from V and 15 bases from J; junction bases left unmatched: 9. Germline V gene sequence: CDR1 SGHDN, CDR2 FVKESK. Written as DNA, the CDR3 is TGTGCCAGCAGCCAAGATACAGCGGGAGGCCTCCGGTTCTTC. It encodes CASSQDTAGGLRFF.

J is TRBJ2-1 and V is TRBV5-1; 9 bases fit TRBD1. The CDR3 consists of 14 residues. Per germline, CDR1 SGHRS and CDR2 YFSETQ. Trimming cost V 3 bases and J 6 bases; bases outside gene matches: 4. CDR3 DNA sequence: TGCGCCAGCAGCTGGCGGACAGGGGTCAATGAGCAGTTCTTC. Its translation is CASSWRTGVNEQFF.

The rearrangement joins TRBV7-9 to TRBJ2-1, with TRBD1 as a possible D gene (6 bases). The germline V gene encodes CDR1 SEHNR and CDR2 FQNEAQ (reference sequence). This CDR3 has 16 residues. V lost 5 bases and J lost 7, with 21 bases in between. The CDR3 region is CASSPRQLGGVNEQFF. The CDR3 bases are TGTGCCAGCAGCCCCCGCCAACTAGGGGGAGTGAATGAGCAGTTCTTC.

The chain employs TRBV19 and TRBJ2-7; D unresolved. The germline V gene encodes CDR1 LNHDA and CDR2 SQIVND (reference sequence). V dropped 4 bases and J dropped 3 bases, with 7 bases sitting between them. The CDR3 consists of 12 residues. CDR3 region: CASSSNGYEQYF. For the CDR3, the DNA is TGTGCCAGTAGTAGCAACGGCTACGAGCAGTACTTC.

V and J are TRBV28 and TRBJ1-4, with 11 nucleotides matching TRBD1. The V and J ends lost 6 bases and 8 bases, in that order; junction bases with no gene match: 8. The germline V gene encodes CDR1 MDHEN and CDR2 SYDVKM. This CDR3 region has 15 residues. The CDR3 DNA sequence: TGTGCCAGCAGCGTCGGACAGGGGGCCGGGGAAAAACTGTTTTTT. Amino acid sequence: CASSVGQGAGEKLFF.

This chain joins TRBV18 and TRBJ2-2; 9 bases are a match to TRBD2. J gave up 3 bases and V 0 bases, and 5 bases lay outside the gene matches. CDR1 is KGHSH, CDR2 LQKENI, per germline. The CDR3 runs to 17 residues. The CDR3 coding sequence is TGTGCCAGCTCACCACCCCTAGCGGGAACGGACACCGGGGAGCTGTTTTTT. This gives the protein CASSPPLAGTDTGELFF.